The clone carrying this T cell receptor (beta chain) appeared a single time. The source of the sample is a study of blood T cell repertoires in COVID-19. The overall study: Whether acute or convalescent, the COVID-19 samples came from the United States, Italy and Spain. PBMCs, B-cell-depleted T cells, or T cells provided the cDNA or gDNA that made up the material.

Per the authors' pipeline: Reference gene primer amplification yielded estimated nucleated cell counts. Sequencing used immunoSEQ multiplex PCR; TCRdb keeps in-frame clones, though not all of them. V, J and clone size were drawn from that table, and D and trimming were deduced from the DNA. This sample has about 77,000 clones; about 80% occur once, and the top ten carry less than 6%. Germline CDR1 is SQVTM and CDR2 is ANQGSEA. This CDR3 is built from 14 residues. V shed 1 base and J 5 bases; nucleotides not matched to a gene: 5. The sample comprised peripheral blood. The rearrangement uses TRBV29-1 and TRBJ2-5; 9 nucleotides align to TRBD1. This receptor was obtained from a woman in her sixties or seventies with acute or convalescent COVID-19. CDR3: CSVEGDRVGETQYF. The CDR3 region has the DNA TGCAGCGTTGAAGGGGACAGGGTAGGGGAGACCCAGTACTTC.